Presented here are 32 T cell receptor beta chains from one specimen sequenced in a study of T-cell memory formation after mild COVID-19. MiXCR, applied by TCRdb to the 5' RACE reads, yields one record per CDR3 protein. The repertoire consists of 120,000 or so distinct CDR3 sequences, with about 5.9% occurring once and the leading ten covering roughly 2.2%. Sequencing was performed on PBMCs or a T cell subset sorted from them (not recorded which). All receptors come from an adult woman who had mild COVID-19 (a few samples of this study predate the infection). Cell type and time point are not known.

This clonotype was seen at least ten times. The chain joins TRBV29-1 to TRBJ2-3; no firm D call. Germline lookup yields CDR1 SQVTM and CDR2 ANQGSEA. The V and J ends lost 4 bases and 3 bases respectively, with 11 bases between them. This CDR3 has 13 amino acids. The CDR3: CSVAALGTDTQYF. The CDR3 bases are TGCAGCGTTGCCGCGCTAGGAACAGATACGCAGTATTTT.

This clonotype came up many times. This chain links TRBV20-1 with TRBJ2-6; D is undetermined. Germline values: CDR1 DFQATT, CDR2 SNEGSKA (reference sequence). This CDR3 spans 18 amino acids. Trimming stripped 0 bases from V and 0 bases from J, with 15 bases between. The CDR3 DNA reads TGCAGTGCTAGAGATCCCAGTCGCCCTGTCTCTGGGGCCAACGTCCTGACTTTC. Protein: CSARDPSRPVSGANVLTF.

The table lists this clonotype with a few counts. V is TRBV3-1 and J is TRBJ2-1; D remains unclear. The V gene's germline CDR1 is LGHDT and CDR2 YNNKEL (reference sequence). The CDR3 extends over 16 amino acids. V lost 0 bases and J lost 4, with 13 bases in between. In DNA, the CDR3 is TGTGCCAGCAGCCAAGAGTGGGTAGGGTTTTACAATGAGCAGTTCTTC. Translation gives CASSQEWVGFYNEQFF.

Many counts were recorded for this clonotype. This chain connects TRBV7-6 to TRBJ2-1; 10 nucleotides match TRBD1. The CDR3 contains 15 residues. Germline assignment: CDR1 SGHVS and CDR2 FNYEAQ. Unmatched junction bases numbered 5, after V lost 2 bases and J lost 7 bases. The CDR3 DNA reads TGTGCCAGCAGCTTAACAGGGACAGGGGTTAATGAGCAGTTCTTC. Protein: CASSLTGTGVNEQFF.

The chain links TRBV2 to TRBJ1-1; 8 nucleotides agree with TRBD1. The CDR3 consists of 11 residues. The junction had 5 bases not matched to a gene; V was cut back by 6 bases and J by 11 bases. Germline CDR1 SNHLY, CDR2 FYNNEI. CDR3 DNA sequence: TGTGCCAGCAGGATGACAGGGGAGGCTTTCTTT. As protein: CASRMTGEAFF.

This clonotype was picked up a small number of times. The chain uses TRBV27 and TRBJ1-6, with D uncertain. The CDR3 contains 14 residues. The V end lost 5 bases, the J end lost 6 bases, and 11 bases lay between the germline ends. Germline assignment: CDR1 MNHEY and CDR2 SMNVEV (reference sequence). CDR3: CASSLGPVNSPLHF. CDR3 nucleotide sequence: TGTGCCAGCAGTCTCGGACCGGTTAATTCACCCCTCCACTTT.

This clonotype was recorded many times. This rearrangement joins TRBV6-5 to TRBJ1-1; D is perhaps TRBD1 (5 bases). Germline CDR1 reads MNHEY; CDR2 reads SVGAGI. This CDR3 spans 14 amino acids. Trimming took off 7 bases at V and 6 bases at J, with 18 bases between the two ends. CDR3 nucleotide sequence: TGTGCCAGCACCGTCCCCGGGGGAGTTGCTGAAGCTTTCTTT. It specifies CASTVPGGVAEAFF.

This clonotype occurred a few times. This chain connects TRBV7-6 to TRBJ2-3, with D possibly being TRBD2 (5 bases). Germline values: CDR1 SGHVS, CDR2 FNYEAQ. The CDR3 extends over 16 amino acids. The ends were cut back, 5 bases at V and 6 bases at J, with 21 bases in the middle. The chain's CDR3 is CASSERASTRWDTQYF. For the CDR3, the DNA is TGTGCCAGCAGCGAGAGGGCTAGCACTCGATGGGATACGCAGTATTTT.

This clonotype has just a few counts. The chain combines TRBV6-2 or TRBV6-3 with TRBJ2-7, with D possibly being TRBD1 (5 bases). The CDR3 is 13 amino acids. CDR1 and CDR2 (germline): MNHEY, SVGEGT. Trimming took off 5 bases at V and 3 bases at J, with 11 bases between the two ends. The CDR3 here is CASSPGAFYEQYF. Written as DNA, the CDR3 is TGTGCCAGCAGTCCTGGGGCCTTCTACGAGCAGTACTTC.

The V gene is TRBV6-2 or TRBV6-3, the J gene TRBJ2-7; 11 positions agree with TRBD2. Looked up from germline, CDR1 is MNHEY and CDR2 is SVGEGT. This CDR3 region has 14 residues. V gave up 8 bases and J gave up 6 bases; unmatched junction bases: 9. The CDR3, as DNA: TGTGCCAGCGGAATTAGCGGGAGGGCGGGCGAGCAGTACTTC. This translates into CASGISGRAGEQYF.

This chain uses TRBV30 with TRBJ1-5; no definite D call. The germline gives CDR1 GTSNPN, CDR2 SVGIG (reference sequence). This CDR3 spans 14 amino acids. The V end was cut by 2 bases, the J end by 5 bases, with 13 bases between. The CDR3 DNA is TGTGCCTGGAGTTACGGACGGCTCGATCAGCCCCAGCATTTT. This codes for CAWSYGRLDQPQHF.

The chain has TRBV7-2 and TRBJ1-1; tentatively, D is TRBD1 (6 bases). Per the germline V gene, CDR1 is SGHTA and CDR2 is FQGNSA. Deletions cut 3 bases from V and 1 base from J, with 12 bases between. This CDR3 comprises 15 residues. The CDR3 region has the DNA TGTGCCAGCAGCTTCTGGGGGGCTCGGAACACTGAAGCTTTCTTT. Translated: CASSFWGARNTEAFF.

This clonotype was seen at least ten times. The chain joins TRBV7-6 to TRBJ2-1, with TRBD2 matching over 7 bases. V shed 7 bases, J shed 7 bases, and the junction held 16 bases outside the gene matches. CDR3 size: 16 residues. Germline CDR1 reads SGHVS; CDR2 reads FNYEAQ. CDR3 sequence: CASTPGDRGRTNEQFF. CDR3 coding DNA: TGTGCCAGCACACCCGGCGATCGCGGGAGAACGAATGAGCAGTTCTTC.

The chain couples TRBV7-6 to TRBJ1-6; D is uncertain. V shed 7 bases and J shed 0 bases, with 7 bases lying between them. The CDR3 has 14 residues. Germline loops: CDR1 SGHVS, CDR2 FNYEAQ. The CDR3 protein is CASTEDSYNSPLHF. The CDR3 DNA sequence: TGTGCCAGCACCGAGGACTCCTATAATTCACCCCTCCACTTT.

Notes on this clonotype: This may stem from a read error, because a much larger clone lies one nucleotide away. The chain couples TRBV10-3 to TRBJ2-2; 9 nucleotides align to TRBD1. CDR3 length: 13 residues. With V trimmed by 6 bases and J by 6 bases, 2 bases remained unmatched. In germline, CDR1 is ENHRY, CDR2 SYGVKD. The CDR3 spells CAIRRQGAGELFF. The CDR3 DNA is TGTGCCATCAGGAGACAGGGGGCCGGGGAGCTGTTTTTT.

This clonotype was detected ten times or more. V gene TRBV18 combines with J gene TRBJ1-2; perhaps TRBD1 as D (5 bases). Germline CDR1 KGHSH, CDR2 LQKENI. This CDR3 spans 14 amino acids. V lost 5 bases to trimming and J lost 0 bases, with 10 bases between them. DNA for the CDR3: TGTGCCAGCTCAACGGACACCACTAACTATGGCTACACCTTC. Its protein product is CASSTDTTNYGYTF.

This clonotype was observed a handful of times. The chain recombines TRBV6-6 with TRBJ1-3; D is possibly TRBD1 (5 bases). Germline V gene data show CDR1 as MNHNY and CDR2 as SVGAGI (reference sequence). Trimming stripped 7 bases from V and 0 bases from J, with 10 bases between. CDR3 length equals 14 residues. In DNA form, the CDR3 reads TGTGCCAGCACTGGGGGAAACTCTGGAAACACCATATATTTT. It specifies CASTGGNSGNTIYF.

This chain uses TRBV29-1 with TRBJ2-7, with a possible D match to TRBD2 (6 bases). Germline CDR1 SQVTM, CDR2 ANQGSEA. The germline V and J ends were trimmed by 4 bases and 6 bases, with 16 bases remaining between them. The CDR3 spans 13 residues. The CDR3 spells CSVGRDVLSEQYF. CDR3 sequence (DNA): TGCAGCGTTGGGAGGGATGTGTTAAGCGAGCAGTACTTC.

This clonotype has more than one count but fewer than ten. The V gene is TRBV5-1, the J gene TRBJ2-1; D is possibly TRBD1 (6 bases). The V end was cut by 2 bases, the J end by 7 bases, with 10 bases between. This CDR3 has 13 residues. Germline V gene lookup returns CDR1 SGHRS and CDR2 YFSETQ. The CDR3 DNA is TGCGCCAGCAGCTTACAGGGTCCTAATGAGCAGTTCTTC. Its protein product is CASSLQGPNEQFF. The entire variable domain, with the rest obtained from reference TRBV5-1 and TRBJ2-1, is as follows: KAGVTQTPRYLIKTRGQQVTLSCSPISGHRSVSWYQQTPGQGLQFLFEYFSETQRNKGNFPGRFSGRQFSNSRSEMNVSTLELGDSALYLCASSLQGPNEQFFGPGTRLTVL.

DNA for the CDR3: TGTGCCAGCAGAATCACAGGGGCTAACTATGGCTACACCTTC. It specifies CASRITGANYGYTF. This sequence joins TRBV12-3 or TRBV12-4 and TRBJ1-2; TRBD1 agrees at 7 bases. V dropped 6 bases and J dropped 0; count of bases not matched to a gene: 4. The CDR3 has 14 amino acids.

There are many counts of this clonotype. The chain is built from TRBV5-1 and TRBJ1-1; TRBD1 might be the D (5 bases). V lost 4 bases, J lost 1 base, and 14 bases lay in between. Germline V gene lookup returns CDR1 SGHRS and CDR2 YFSETQ. This CDR3 has 15 residues. The CDR3 here is CASSAVLQGNTEAFF. CDR3 coding DNA: TGCGCCAGCAGCGCAGTTCTTCAGGGGAACACTGAAGCTTTCTTT.

This clonotype came up many times. The gene calls are TRBV11-2 and TRBJ2-7; 8 nucleotides agree with TRBD1. CDR1 and CDR2 from the germline V gene are SGHAT and FQNNGV. The CDR3 has 17 residues. The trim removed 2 bases at V and 3 bases at J, leaving 12 bases unmatched. The CDR3 DNA reads TGTGCCAGCAGCTTACTACCGGACAGGGTTGGACTCTACGAGCAGTACTTC. It translates to CASSLLPDRVGLYEQYF.

The chain recombines TRBV5-1 with TRBJ2-5; D call uncertain. The CDR3 spans 14 residues. The ends were cut back, 2 bases at V and 1 base at J, with 9 bases in the middle. Germline V lookup: CDR1 SGHRS, CDR2 YFSETQ. The CDR3 here is CASSFVGAQETQYF. Here the CDR3 DNA reads TGCGCCAGCAGCTTTGTTGGAGCCCAAGAGACCCAGTACTTC.

This clonotype was recorded many times. The CDR3 loop is CASSLQRGPTDTQYF. In DNA form, the CDR3 reads TGCGCCAGCAGCTTGCAGCGGGGGCCCACAGATACGCAGTATTTT. This chain links TRBV5-1 with TRBJ2-3; 8 nucleotides agree with TRBD2. The CDR3 is made up of 15 amino acids. After removal of 1 base from V and 2 bases from J, the junction contained 3 bases not matched to a gene. Germline CDR1 is SGHRS and CDR2 is YFSETQ.

The chain joins TRBV25-1 to TRBJ1-2, with D unresolved. V was shortened by 6 bases and J by 2 bases, with 13 bases between the two germline ends. CDR1 and CDR2 (germline): MGHDK, SYGVNS. This CDR3 comprises 14 residues. The CDR3 loop is CASRPDPGNYGYTF. The CDR3, as DNA: TGTGCCAGCAGACCCGACCCGGGGAACTATGGCTACACCTTC.

This clonotype was detected ten times or more. The chain joins TRBV7-9 to TRBJ1-1; D is unresolved. Deletions cut 1 base from V and 5 bases from J, with 14 bases between. Germline CDR1 reads SEHNR; CDR2 reads FQNEAQ (reference sequence). The CDR3 length is 15 residues. The chain's CDR3 is CASSLEGLRETEAFF. The CDR3 DNA reads TGTGCCAGCAGCTTAGAAGGCCTGAGGGAAACTGAAGCTTTCTTT. Variable domain in full (rest from reference TRBV7-9 and TRBJ1-1): DTGVSQNPRHKITKRGQNVTFRCDPISEHNRLYWYRQTLGQGPEFLTYFQNEAQLEKSRLLSDRFSAERPKGSFSTLEIQRTEQGDSAMYLCASSLEGLRETEAFFGQGTRLTVV.

This clonotype came up many times. This chain connects TRBV6-5 to TRBJ1-1; no firm D call. Trimming pared 8 bases from V and 10 bases from J, leaving 17 bases between. The germline gives CDR1 MNHEY, CDR2 SVGAGI. There are 12 residues in the CDR3. This CDR3 reads CASYLRGSGAFF. Written as DNA, the CDR3 is TGTGCCAGCTATTTACGTGGGAGCGGAGCTTTCTTT.

The rearrangement uses TRBV7-9 and TRBJ2-5, with D possibly matching TRBD2 (5 bases). The CDR3 spans 18 residues. V lost 5 bases, J lost 5 bases, and 27 bases lay in between. CDR1 SEHNR and CDR2 FQNEAQ come from the germline V gene (reference sequence). CDR3 sequence reads: CASSVPRNFFEGGETQYF. The CDR3 DNA sequence: TGTGCCAGCAGCGTCCCTCGAAATTTTTTTGAGGGTGGGGAGACCCAGTACTTC.

The rearrangement links TRBV13 to TRBJ2-5; D is tentatively TRBD1 or TRBD2 (7 bases each). Trimming removed 5 bases at V and 5 bases at J, with 24 bases between. In germline, CDR1 is PRHDT, CDR2 FYEKMQ (reference sequence). The CDR3 is 17 residues long. The CDR3 nucleotides are TGTGCCAGCAGCCGAGGCTATCGGAGGGAGGGGGCGGAGACCCAGTACTTC. Translation gives CASSRGYRREGAETQYF.

This clonotype has only a few counts. V is TRBV20-1 and J is TRBJ1-3, with 7 bases matching TRBD1. The CDR3 contains 17 residues. V lost 2 bases to trimming and J lost 1 base; unmatched junction nucleotides: 11. Looked up from germline, CDR1 is DFQATT and CDR2 is SNEGSKA (reference sequence). In DNA, the CDR3 is TGCAGTGCTAGAACCTCCCGGGGACAGATTTCTGGAAACACCATATATTTT. It translates to CSARTSRGQISGNTIYF.

This clonotype was picked up many times. This chain connects TRBV20-1 to TRBJ2-7; 13 nucleotides line up with TRBD2. The CDR3 spans 13 residues. Germline V gene data show CDR1 as DFQATT and CDR2 as SNEGSKA (reference sequence). V was clipped by 3 bases and J by 5 bases; unmatched bases: 1. The CDR3 region has the DNA TGCAGTGCTAGCGGACTAGCGGGAGACGAGCAGTACTTC. It encodes CSASGLAGDEQYF.

CDR3 coding DNA: TGCGCCAGCAGCCTACGACAGGGGTCCGGGGAGCTGTTTTTT. It is translated as CASSLRQGSGELFF. V usage is TRBV4-1 and J usage is TRBJ2-2, with TRBD1 matching 8 bases. CDR1 and CDR2 (germline): MGHRA, YSYEKL. The J segment lost 6 bases and the V segment lost 4 bases, leaving 4 bases of the junction unmatched. This CDR3 spans 14 amino acids.